This TCR beta chain was identified in a study of human T cells and chemical hapten exposure. Using its own MiXCR run on the RACE reads, TCRdb lists one record per CDR3 protein. The data hold around 120,000 distinct CDR3 sequences, with about 12% observed a single time. Time point given: patch test 1, 2 weeks after DPC sensitization. The treatment here: therapeutic diphenylcyclopropenone sensitization with weekly scalp DPC. Non-pregnant alopecia patients aged 18 to 70, suitable for DPC therapy. The authors extracted total RNA from unfractionated whole blood. The study, taken as a whole, reports: As patch test score rose, PT1 expanded TCR counts tended to rise as well.

This clonotype was found a few times. The antigen remains unidentified. The ends were cut back, 4 bases at V and 11 bases at J, with 17 bases in the middle. The V gene's germline CDR1 is MDHEN and CDR2 SYDVKM. The CDR3 loop spans 13 amino acids. This specimen consisted of whole blood, obtained in connection with sensitization to the hapten diphenylcyclopropenone (DPC). The origin of this receptor is a woman aged 50 to 60 with alopecia areata. Some clones in this sample may be carry-over from other donors' samples. This chain uses TRBV28 with TRBJ1-1, with D perhaps matching TRBD1 (5 bases). CDR3 bases: TGTGCCAGCAGTTCCCCCCCTGGGGAGGGGGCTTTCTTT. Translation gives CASSSPPGEGAFF.